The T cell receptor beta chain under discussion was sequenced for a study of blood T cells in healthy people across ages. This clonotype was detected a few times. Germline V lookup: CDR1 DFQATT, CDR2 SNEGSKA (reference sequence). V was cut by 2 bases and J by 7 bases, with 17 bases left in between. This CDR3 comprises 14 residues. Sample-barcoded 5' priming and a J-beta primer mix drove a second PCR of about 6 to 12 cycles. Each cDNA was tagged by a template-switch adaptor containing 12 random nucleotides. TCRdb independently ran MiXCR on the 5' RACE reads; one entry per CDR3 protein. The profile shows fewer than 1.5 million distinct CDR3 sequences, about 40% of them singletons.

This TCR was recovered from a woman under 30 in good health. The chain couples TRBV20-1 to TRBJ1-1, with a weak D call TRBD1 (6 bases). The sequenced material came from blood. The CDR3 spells CSARYPGGAFEAFF. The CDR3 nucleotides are TGCAGTGCTAGATACCCCGGGGGGGCGTTTGAAGCTTTCTTT.